Below, 30 T cell receptor beta chains from the same sample are listed, as sequenced in a study of T cells in localized non-small cell lung cancer. Only in-frame clones appear in the TCRdb table, and some are missing; sequencing was by immunoSEQ multiplex PCR. The sample carries fewer than 90,000 clones, around three quarters recorded once. Sequenced here: PBMCs, sampled before any cancer treatment. The receptors here all came from a man aged 35 to 69 with stage II squamous cell lung carcinoma.

The V call is TRBV13, the J call TRBJ2-2, with 9 bases aligning to TRBD2. This CDR3 has 15 amino acids. The germline CDR1 and CDR2 sequences are PRHDT and FYEKMQ (reference sequence). Losses at the gene ends were 5 bases for V and 5 bases for J; bases not matched to a gene: 6. The CDR3 DNA follows: TGTGCCAGCAGCCCGGCGGGAGGGTGGACCGGGGAGCTGTTTTTT. Residues: CASSPAGGWTGELFF.

This chain connects TRBV2 to TRBJ2-6; 7 nucleotides match TRBD1. V dropped 1 base and J dropped 4; count of bases not matched to a gene: 7. The CDR3 is made up of 17 amino acids. Germline CDR1 reads SNHLY; CDR2 reads FYNNEI. CDR3 sequence: CASSEDETGTGANVLTF. The DNA of the CDR3 is TGTGCCAGCAGTGAAGACGAGACAGGGACCGGGGCCAACGTCCTGACTTTC.

The V and J genes are TRBV5-1 and TRBJ2-7; D gene unclear. Trimming shortened V by 0 bases and J by 6 bases, and 4 bases separated the two germline ends. CDR3 length equals 11 residues. Germline V lookup: CDR1 SGHRS, CDR2 YFSETQ. The CDR3 coding sequence is TGCGCCAGCAGCTTGGATGTCGAGCAGTACTTC. Translating gives CASSLDVEQYF.

The genes are TRBV28 and TRBJ2-3; weak D call: TRBD2 (7 bases). The CDR3 is made up of 18 amino acids. Germline V lookup: CDR1 MDHEN, CDR2 SYDVKM. Between the trimmed V and J ends, which lost 6 bases and 2 bases, there was a span of 24 bases. The CDR3 region is CASSPGGGARKPTDTQYF. CDR3 sequence (DNA): TGTGCCAGCAGCCCGGGTGGGGGGGCCAGGAAACCCACAGATACGCAGTATTTT. The entire variable domain, with the rest obtained from reference TRBV28 and TRBJ2-3, is as follows: DVKVTQSSRYLVKRTGEKVFLECVQDMDHENMFWYRQDPGLGLRLIYFSYDVKMKEKGDIPEGYSVSREKKERFSLILESASTNQTSMYLCASSPGGGARKPTDTQYFGPGTRLTVL.

The CDR3: CASSYGTQGLNYGYTF. The DNA for the CDR3 is TGTGCCAGCAGTTACGGGACACAAGGTCTTAACTATGGCTACACCTTC. This rearrangement joins TRBV6-5 to TRBJ1-2; tentatively, D is TRBD1 (6 bases). This CDR3 spans 16 amino acids. V gave up 2 bases and J gave up 1 base, with 14 bases separating them. The germline V gene has CDR1 MNHEY and CDR2 SVGAGI.

The chain is built from TRBV18 and TRBJ2-2, with D perhaps TRBD2 (5 bases). The V and J ends lost 5 bases and 6 bases respectively, with 16 bases between them. The CDR3 has 15 residues. Germline CDR1 KGHSH, CDR2 LQKENI. The CDR3 sequence: CASSTMSEGAGELFF. The DNA of the CDR3 is TGTGCCAGCTCAACCATGTCCGAGGGTGCCGGGGAGCTGTTTTTT.

There are a few counts of this clone. V gene TRBV4-1 combines with J gene TRBJ2-1; 10 nucleotides line up with TRBD2. The CDR3 contains 16 residues. The germline CDR1 and CDR2 sequences are MGHRA and YSYEKL. The junction had 6 bases not matched to a gene; V was cut back by 0 bases and J by 7 bases. The CDR3 sequence is CASSQDSGGAGNEQFF. The CDR3 DNA follows: TGCGCCAGCAGCCAAGACAGCGGGGGGGCGGGGAATGAGCAGTTCTTC.

This chain connects TRBV6-1 to TRBJ2-5; 9 positions agree with TRBD2. The CDR3 has 15 residues. V gave up 5 bases and J gave up 2 bases; unmatched junction bases: 6. CDR1 is MNHNS, CDR2 SASEGT, per germline. CDR3 DNA sequence: TGTGCCAGCAGTACCCGGACTAGCGTACAAGAGACCCAGTACTTC. Translation gives CASSTRTSVQETQYF.

Here the CDR3 reads CASSLEGQGTDTQYF. Here the CDR3 DNA reads TGCGCCAGCAGCTTGGAGGGACAGGGCACAGATACGCAGTATTTT. The chain combines TRBV5-1 with TRBJ2-3; 8 bases line up with TRBD1. Losses at the gene ends were 0 bases for V and 1 base for J; bases not matched to a gene: 1. Germline lookup yields CDR1 SGHRS and CDR2 YFSETQ. This CDR3 has 15 amino acids.

This clone was seen more than once but under ten times. V is TRBV7-8 and J is TRBJ2-3; D gene unclear. Between the trimmed V and J ends, which lost 4 bases and 6 bases, there was a span of 8 bases. Germline lookup yields CDR1 SGHVS and CDR2 FQNEAQ. The CDR3 extends over 12 amino acids. CDR3 sequence (DNA): TGTGCCAGCAGCTGGCATCGGGATACGCAGTATTTT. Translating it yields CASSWHRDTQYF.

The chain recombines TRBV5-1 with TRBJ1-2, with 9 bases aligning to TRBD1. Germline V gene sequence: CDR1 SGHRS, CDR2 YFSETQ. With 2 bases clipped from V and 0 bases from J, the junction kept 5 bases outside the gene matches. The CDR3 consists of 16 residues. Written as DNA, the CDR3 is TGCGCCAGCAGCTTAACAGGGGGCAAGGCTAACTATGGCTACACCTTC. It encodes CASSLTGGKANYGYTF.

J is TRBJ2-6 and V is TRBV7-2; a possible D gene is TRBD2 (7 bases). In germline, CDR1 is SGHTA, CDR2 FQGNSA. The CDR3 totals 16 residues. The V end was cut by 6 bases, the J end by 0 bases, with 12 bases between. The CDR3 nucleotides read TGTGCCAGCAGAGGGGGAGGGCCCTCTGGGGCCAACGTCCTGACTTTC. Amino acid sequence: CASRGGGPSGANVLTF. Complete variable domain (other parts from reference TRBV7-2 and TRBJ2-6): GAGVSQSPSNKVTEKGKDVELRCDPISGHTALYWYRQSLGQGLEFLIYFQGNSAPDKSGLPSDRFSAERTGGSVSTLTIQRTQQEDSAVYLCASRGGGPSGANVLTFGAGSRLTVL.

V and J are TRBV28 and TRBJ1-6, with 7 nucleotides matching TRBD1. This CDR3 region has 15 residues. J gave up 6 bases and V 6 bases, and 8 bases lay outside the gene matches. Germline V lookup: CDR1 MDHEN, CDR2 SYDVKM. CDR3 residues: CASRTRDRANSPLHF. CDR3 coding DNA: TGTGCCAGCAGAACCCGGGACAGAGCTAATTCACCCCTCCACTTT.

The chain joins TRBV6-1 to TRBJ2-3; no clear D gene. Germline V gene lookup returns CDR1 MNHNS and CDR2 SASEGT. V lost 3 bases to trimming and J lost 1 base, with 11 bases between them. The CDR3 extends over 15 amino acids. The CDR3 DNA is TGTGCCAGCAGTGAGCTTAGAAGCGGCACAGATACGCAGTATTTT. Its translation: CASSELRSGTDTQYF.

The chain couples TRBV4-3 to TRBJ1-2; D unclear. The CDR3 runs 13 residues. The germline V gene encodes CDR1 LGHNA and CDR2 YSLEER. V gave up 2 bases and J gave up 8 bases, with 12 bases separating them. CDR3 coding DNA: TGCGCCAGCAGCCAACCCGGCATCCGGGGCTACACCTTC. Its protein product is CASSQPGIRGYTF.

The V call is TRBV28, the J call TRBJ2-5, with D unclear. Per the germline V gene, CDR1 is MDHEN and CDR2 is SYDVKM. The V and J ends lost 5 bases and 5 bases respectively, with 9 bases between them. The CDR3 is 12 residues long. This CDR3 reads CASSNRRETQYF. In nucleotides, the CDR3 is TGTGCCAGCAGTAACCGACGGGAGACCCAGTACTTC. Full variable domain (remainder filled in from reference TRBV28 and TRBJ2-5): DVKVTQSSRYLVKRTGEKVFLECVQDMDHENMFWYRQDPGLGLRLIYFSYDVKMKEKGDIPEGYSVSREKKERFSLILESASTNQTSMYLCASSNRRETQYFGPGTRLLVL.

Details on this clone: The identical CDR3 is also encoded by other nucleotide sequences in the sample. The V gene is TRBV2, the J gene TRBJ2-3, with D unclear. This CDR3 contains 11 residues. V shed 7 bases and J shed 4 bases, with 6 bases lying between them. The germline gives CDR1 SNHLY, CDR2 FYNNEI. The CDR3 DNA reads as TGTGCCAGCAACCCGGCAGATACGCAGTATTTT. Amino acid sequence: CASNPADTQYF.

V gene TRBV7-2 combines with J gene TRBJ2-5; D is ambiguous. CDR1 is SGHTA, CDR2 FQGNSA, per germline. This CDR3 has 13 residues. The ends were cut back, 5 bases at V and 3 bases at J, with 10 bases in the middle. CDR3 bases: TGTGCCAGCAGCCAGGACCGAAAAGAGACCCAGTACTTC. It yields the protein CASSQDRKETQYF.

The rearrangement uses TRBV19 and TRBJ2-5, with no clear D. In germline, CDR1 is LNHDA, CDR2 SQIVND (reference sequence). The CDR3 runs to 15 residues. The V and J ends lost 1 base and 0 bases respectively, with 9 bases between them. The CDR3: CASSIGSQYQETQYF. CDR3 sequence (DNA): TGTGCCAGTAGTATAGGGAGCCAGTACCAAGAGACCCAGTACTTC. The entire variable domain, with the rest obtained from reference TRBV19 and TRBJ2-5, is as follows: DGGITQSPKYLFRKEGQNVTLSCEQNLNHDAMYWYRQDPGQGLRLIYYSQIVNDFQKGDIAEGYSVSREKKESFPLTVTSAQKNPTAFYLCASSIGSQYQETQYFGPGTRLLVL.

The chain couples TRBV5-4 to TRBJ1-2; D may be TRBD1 (5 bases). CDR1 is SGHNT, CDR2 YYREEE, per germline (reference sequence). Trimming stripped 0 bases from V and 8 bases from J, with 17 bases between. This CDR3 region has 15 residues. The CDR3 reads CASSLGGTGLLGYTF. CDR3 nucleotide sequence: TGTGCCAGCAGCTTGGGGGGGACCGGCTTGCTGGGCTACACCTTC.

The chain is built from TRBV5-1 and TRBJ2-7; TRBD1 agrees at 7 bases. Germline V CDR1 and CDR2: SGHRS, YFSETQ. The CDR3 is 13 amino acids. V trimming: 0 bases; J trimming: 5 bases; junction bases outside the gene matches: 2. CDR3 in amino acids: CASSLGGQNEQYF. The CDR3 bases are TGCGCCAGCAGCTTGGGGGGACAGAACGAGCAGTACTTC.

This clone was picked up a small number of times. The V call is TRBV15, the J call TRBJ2-1; TRBD2 agrees at 9 bases. This CDR3 contains 16 residues. V was clipped by 3 bases and J by 10 bases; unmatched bases: 13. The germline V gene encodes CDR1 LNHNV and CDR2 YYDKDF (reference sequence). The CDR3, as DNA: TGTGCCACCAGCAGTAACGCGGTAGCGGGAGTAGGAGAGCAGTTCTTC. Amino acid sequence: CATSSNAVAGVGEQFF.

The rearrangement uses TRBV27 and TRBJ1-5; D is undetermined. Deletions cut 6 bases from V and 3 bases from J, with 12 bases between. This CDR3 contains 14 residues. Germline V gene sequence: CDR1 MNHEY, CDR2 SMNVEV (reference sequence). CDR3 DNA sequence: TGTGCCAGCAGCCGACGGGGTACCAATCAGCCCCAGCATTTT. Amino acids: CASSRRGTNQPQHF.

The chain recombines TRBV6-1 with TRBJ1-1, with D possibly TRBD1 on 5 matching bases. The CDR3 is made up of 14 amino acids. Deletions cut 8 bases from V and 3 bases from J, with 16 bases between. From germline, CDR1 is MNHNS and CDR2 SASEGT. Here the CDR3 reads CASRGWSGDTEAFF. The CDR3, as DNA: TGTGCCAGCCGGGGGTGGTCGGGGGACACTGAAGCTTTCTTT.

This rearrangement joins TRBV29-1 to TRBJ2-2, with unresolved D. This CDR3 is built from 15 residues. Trimming shortened V by 4 bases and J by 4 bases, and 16 bases separated the two germline ends. The germline V gene has CDR1 SQVTM and CDR2 ANQGSEA. CDR3 loop: CSVVAGVSTTGELFF. The CDR3 nucleotides are TGCAGCGTTGTTGCCGGAGTCTCGACCACCGGGGAGCTGTTTTTT.

V and J are TRBV5-4 and TRBJ2-1; tentative D call: TRBD2 (5 bases). Germline lookup yields CDR1 SGHNT and CDR2 YYREEE (reference sequence). V was pared by 2 bases and J by 10 bases, with 10 bases between. CDR3 size: 12 residues. CDR3 bases: TGTGCCAGCAGCTTCGGAGGCGGGGAGCAGTTCTTC. Translation: CASSFGGGEQFF.

CDR3: CASLFRDKNTEAFF. The CDR3 region has the DNA TGTGCCAGCTTGTTCCGGGACAAGAACACTGAAGCTTTCTTT. The rearrangement links TRBV2 to TRBJ1-1; D is possibly TRBD1 (6 bases). The CDR3 spans 14 residues. Germline V gene sequence: CDR1 SNHLY, CDR2 FYNNEI. V shed 8 bases and J shed 1 base, with 14 bases lying between them.

In its sample, this clone was seen a few times. This chain joins TRBV15 and TRBJ2-5; D gene uncertain. The CDR3 spans 15 residues. The V gene lost 8 bases and the J gene lost 5 bases, with 21 bases spanning the gap. Germline CDR1 LNHNV, CDR2 YYDKDF (reference sequence). CDR3: CATSTSGRRYETQYF. CDR3 nucleotide sequence: TGTGCCACCTCTACATCGGGCCGAAGGTACGAGACCCAGTACTTC.

This clone was detected once. V and J are TRBV5-6 and TRBJ2-4; weak D call: TRBD1 (6 bases). The CDR3 is made up of 14 amino acids. Trimming cost V 2 bases and J 2 bases, with 8 bases left between them. Germline-derived CDR1 and CDR2 are SGHDT and YYEEEE. Written as DNA, the CDR3 is TGTGCCAGCAGCTTCACAGGGTCCAAAAACATTCAGTACTTC. This gives the protein CASSFTGSKNIQYF.

The V gene is TRBV30, the J gene TRBJ2-2; weak D call: TRBD1 (5 bases). The CDR3 contains 20 residues. With 0 bases removed from V and 0 bases from J, the gap between germline ends came to 23 bases. Germline assignment: CDR1 GTSNPN and CDR2 SVGIG (reference sequence). The CDR3, as DNA: TGTGCCTGGAGTGTATCTCCGGTGCAGGGTTTTTTAGCGAACACCGGGGAGCTGTTTTTT. Protein: CAWSVSPVQGFLANTGELFF.